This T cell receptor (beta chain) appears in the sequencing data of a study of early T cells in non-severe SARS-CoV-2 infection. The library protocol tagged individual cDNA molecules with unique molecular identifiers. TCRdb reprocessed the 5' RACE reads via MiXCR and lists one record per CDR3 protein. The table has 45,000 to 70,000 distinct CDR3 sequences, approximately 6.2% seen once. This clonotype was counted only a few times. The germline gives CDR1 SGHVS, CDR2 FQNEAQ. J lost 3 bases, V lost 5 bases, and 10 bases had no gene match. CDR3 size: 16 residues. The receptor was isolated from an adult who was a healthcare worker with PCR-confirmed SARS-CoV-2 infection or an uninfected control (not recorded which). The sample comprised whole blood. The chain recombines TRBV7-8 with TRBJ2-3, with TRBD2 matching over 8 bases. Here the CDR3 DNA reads TGTGCCAGCAGCCGACCAGCCAGCGGGGGTACAGATACGCAGTATTTT. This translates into CASSRPASGGTDTQYF. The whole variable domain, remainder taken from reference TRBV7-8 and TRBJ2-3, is GAGVSQSPRYKVAKRGQDVALRCDPISGHVSLFWYQQALGQGPEFLTYFQNEAQLDKSGLPSDRFFAERPEGSVSTLKIQRTQQEDSAVYLCASSRPASGGTDTQYFGPGTRLTVL.